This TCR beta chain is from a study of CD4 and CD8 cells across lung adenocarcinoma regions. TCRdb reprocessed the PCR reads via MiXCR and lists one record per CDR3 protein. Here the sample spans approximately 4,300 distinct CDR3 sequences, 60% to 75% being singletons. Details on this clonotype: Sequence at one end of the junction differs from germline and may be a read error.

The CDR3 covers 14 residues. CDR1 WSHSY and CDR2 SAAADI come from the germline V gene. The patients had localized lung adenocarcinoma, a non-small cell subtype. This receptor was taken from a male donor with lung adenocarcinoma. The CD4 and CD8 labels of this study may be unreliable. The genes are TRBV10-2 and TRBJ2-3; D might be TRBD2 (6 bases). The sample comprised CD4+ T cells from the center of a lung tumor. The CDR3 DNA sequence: TGCGCCAGCAGGGGGCGGGGCAGCACAGATACGCAGTATTTC. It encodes CASRGRGSTDTQYF.